Following are 21 T cell receptor beta chains from one sample sequenced in a study of blood T cell repertoires in COVID-19. TCRdb's table, derived via immunoSEQ multiplex PCR, lists solely in-frame clones and lacks some. The table lists approximately 170,000 clones, roughly 90% of them singletons. Source material: peripheral blood. These receptors were collected from a woman in her 70s with acute or convalescent COVID-19.

V is TRBV5-4 and J is TRBJ2-7, with 10 nucleotides matching TRBD2. CDR1 SGHNT and CDR2 YYREEE come from the germline V gene (reference sequence). The CDR3 has 14 residues. V lost 5 bases to trimming and J lost 0 bases; unmatched junction nucleotides: 2. The CDR3, as DNA: TGTGCCAGCAGTCCTAGCGGGAGCTCCTACGAGCAGTACTTC. It translates to CASSPSGSSYEQYF.

V usage is TRBV7-3 and J usage is TRBJ2-2; 13 positions match TRBD2. V trimming: 4 bases; J trimming: 0 bases; junction bases outside the gene matches: 8. Germline CDR1 is SGHTA and CDR2 is FQGTGA. The CDR3 runs 19 residues. The CDR3 protein is CASSSYGTSGMANTGELFF. The CDR3 bases are TGTGCCAGCAGCTCTTATGGGACTAGCGGGATGGCGAACACCGGGGAGCTGTTTTTT.

The chain links TRBV19 to TRBJ1-5; no clear D gene. From germline, CDR1 is LNHDA and CDR2 SQIVND (reference sequence). Deletions cut 1 base from V and 0 bases from J, with 10 bases between. The CDR3 consists of 16 residues. The CDR3 here is CASSIVDFYSNQPQHF. CDR3 coding DNA: TGTGCCAGTAGTATAGTGGACTTTTATAGCAATCAGCCCCAGCATTTT. Complete variable domain (other parts from reference TRBV19 and TRBJ1-5): DGGITQSPKYLFRKEGQNVTLSCEQNLNHDAMYWYRQDPGQGLRLIYYSQIVNDFQKGDIAEGYSVSREKKESFPLTVTSAQKNPTAFYLCASSIVDFYSNQPQHFGDGTRLSIL.

V is TRBV9 and J is TRBJ2-7; 12 nucleotides match TRBD2. In germline, CDR1 is SGDLS, CDR2 YYNGEE. The CDR3 covers 16 residues. Trimming removed 3 bases from V and 2 bases from J; junction bases left unmatched: 6. The CDR3 bases are TGTGCCAGCAGCGACAGTCGGACTAGCGGGGCCTACGAGCAGTACTTC. Its translation is CASSDSRTSGAYEQYF.

The chain couples TRBV19 to TRBJ2-1, with 8 bases identical to TRBD1. Germline-derived CDR1 and CDR2 are LNHDA and SQIVND (reference sequence). The CDR3 loop spans 18 amino acids. The V gene end was trimmed by 1 base and the J gene end by 3 bases; junction bases not matched to a gene: 11. CDR3 DNA: TGTGCCAGTAGTATAGTGGGATCCGGGACAGGATTCTACAATGAGCAGTTCTTC. Its translation is CASSIVGSGTGFYNEQFF.

This chain connects TRBV4-3 to TRBJ1-1; D perhaps matches TRBD1 (5 bases). The V gene lost 0 bases and the J gene lost 5 bases, with 16 bases spanning the gap. The CDR3 runs to 16 residues. Germline-derived CDR1 and CDR2 are LGHNA and YSLEER. The CDR3 DNA sequence: TGCGCCAGCAGCCAAGATCGGGGGTATGAGGGAACTGAAGCTTTCTTT. This encodes CASSQDRGYEGTEAFF.

This clone is a singleton in its sample. The rearrangement joins TRBV10-3 to TRBJ1-5; no clear D. Germline V CDR1 and CDR2: ENHRY, SYGVKD. V gave up 3 bases and J gave up 3 bases, with 6 bases separating them. This CDR3 contains 13 residues. The CDR3 loop reads CAISDLSNQPQHF. CDR3 coding DNA: TGTGCCATCAGTGATCTCTCCAATCAGCCCCAGCATTTT.

The rearrangement links TRBV2 to TRBJ1-6; the D is unclear. Trimming cost V 3 bases and J 0 bases, with 6 bases left between them. The CDR3 contains 15 residues. Germline assignment: CDR1 SNHLY and CDR2 FYNNEI. This CDR3 is CASSDKSSYNSPLHF. The CDR3 DNA reads TGTGCCAGCAGTGATAAGAGCTCCTATAATTCACCCCTCCACTTT.

The chain couples TRBV18 to TRBJ1-2, with TRBD1 matching over 7 bases. Per germline, CDR1 KGHSH and CDR2 LQKENI. With V trimmed by 4 bases and J by 5 bases, 10 bases remained unmatched. The CDR3 has 15 residues. In DNA form, the CDR3 reads TGTGCCAGCTCACAACCGGGGACAGCCACTTATGGCTACACCTTC. Amino acid sequence: CASSQPGTATYGYTF.

The rearrangement joins TRBV7-6 to TRBJ1-6; 10 bases match TRBD1. The CDR3 loop spans 18 amino acids. J lost 6 bases, V lost 0 bases, and 8 bases had no gene match. Germline V gene data show CDR1 as SGHVS and CDR2 as FNYEAQ. In DNA, the CDR3 is TGTGCCAGCAGCTTAGCCCCAGAGTGGGACAGGGGTAATTCACCCCTCCACTTT. Its translation: CASSLAPEWDRGNSPLHF.

V gene TRBV6-1 combines with J gene TRBJ1-5, with D uncertain. Germline V gene data show CDR1 as MNHNS and CDR2 as SASEGT. V was pared by 1 base and J by 4 bases, with 14 bases between. The CDR3 has 16 amino acids. DNA for the CDR3: TGTGCCAGCAGTGAAGGATCCGGGATACCGAATCAGCCCCAGCATTTT. Translating gives CASSEGSGIPNQPQHF.

The rearrangement joins TRBV7-9 to TRBJ2-5; D is perhaps TRBD1 (6 bases). V lost 4 bases, J lost 5 bases, and 17 bases lay in between. The germline CDR1 and CDR2 sequences are SEHNR and FQNEAQ (reference sequence). The CDR3 spans 15 residues. The CDR3 sequence is CASSSKRGGTETQYF. CDR3 bases: TGTGCCAGCAGCTCAAAGCGTGGGGGCACGGAGACCCAGTACTTC.

This rearrangement joins TRBV11-2 to TRBJ2-2; 7 bases map to TRBD1. V was clipped by 4 bases and J by 0 bases; unmatched bases: 2. There are 15 residues in the CDR3. Germline V gives CDR1 SGHAT, CDR2 FQNNGV. CDR3 loop: CASSWGTANTGELFF. DNA of the CDR3: TGTGCCAGCAGCTGGGGGACAGCGAACACCGGGGAGCTGTTTTTT. Complete variable domain (other parts from reference TRBV11-2 and TRBJ2-2): EAGVAQSPRYKIIEKRQSVAFWCNPISGHATLYWYQQILGQGPKLLIQFQNNGVVDDSQLPKDRFSAERLKGVDSTLKIQPAKLEDSAVYLCASSWGTANTGELFFGEGSRLTVL.

The chain carries TRBV10-3 and TRBJ2-7; 8 nucleotides align to TRBD2. CDR1 and CDR2 (germline): ENHRY, SYGVKD. CDR3 size: 17 residues. V lost 0 bases and J lost 0; bases outside the gene matches: 7. The CDR3 coding sequence is TGTGCCATCAGTGAGTCGTTAGGGACTAGGACCTCCTACGAGCAGTACTTC. Its protein product is CAISESLGTRTSYEQYF.

The chain carries TRBV19 and TRBJ1-1; tentative D call: TRBD1 (6 bases). V was cut by 5 bases and J by 1 base, with 11 bases left in between. Germline-derived CDR1 and CDR2 are LNHDA and SQIVND (reference sequence). This CDR3 is 14 amino acids long. The DNA of the CDR3 is TGTGCCAGTAGTGGCCGGGACAAGAACACTGAAGCTTTCTTT. Translating gives CASSGRDKNTEAFF.

The V gene is TRBV3-1 (or the pseudogene TRBV3-2), the J gene TRBJ2-1; TRBD2 matches 9 bases. The CDR3 sequence is 16 residues long. Germline V gene sequence: CDR1 LGHDT, CDR2 YNNKEL (reference sequence). J lost 7 bases, V lost 1 base, and 8 bases had no gene match. The chain's CDR3 is CASSQGLAGGWNEQFF. The CDR3 DNA reads TGTGCCAGCAGCCAAGGGTTGGCGGGAGGGTGGAATGAGCAGTTCTTC.

This clone was seen a handful of times. This sequence joins TRBV6-2 or TRBV6-3 and TRBJ1-6; D gene unclear. The length of the CDR3 is 12 residues. In germline, CDR1 is MNHEY, CDR2 SVGEGT. Trimming stripped 5 bases from V and 10 bases from J, with 9 bases between. DNA of the CDR3: TGTGCCAGCAGTCCCCCGAGGTCACCCCTCCACTTT. Amino acid sequence: CASSPPRSPLHF.

In its sample, this clone was seen once. V gene TRBV6-6 combines with J gene TRBJ2-1; 8 bases agree with TRBD1. Germline lookup yields CDR1 MNHNY and CDR2 SVGAGI (reference sequence). Unmatched junction bases numbered 9, after V lost 2 bases and J lost 9 bases. CDR3 length: 15 residues. The CDR3 sequence is CASSYPGQGAGEQFF. CDR3 DNA: TGTGCCAGCAGTTACCCCGGACAGGGAGCCGGTGAGCAGTTCTTC.

The CDR3 DNA follows: TGTGCCACCAGTGATCCCGGGACGGGGGGGGAGACCCAGTACTTC. It translates to CATSDPGTGGETQYF. V is TRBV24-1 and J is TRBJ2-5; 8 bases agree with TRBD2. V lost 3 bases to trimming and J lost 5 bases; unmatched junction nucleotides: 7. CDR1 and CDR2 from the germline V gene are KGHDR and SFDVKD. There are 15 residues in the CDR3.

This chain joins TRBV4-1 and TRBJ2-6, with 9 positions matching TRBD1. Germline-derived CDR1 and CDR2 are MGHRA and YSYEKL. Trimming cost V 4 bases and J 10 bases; bases outside gene matches: 5. The CDR3 covers 14 residues. This chain's CDR3 is CASSPGQGLNVLTF. As DNA, the CDR3 is TGCGCCAGCAGCCCCGGACAGGGGCTGAACGTCCTGACTTTC.

The chain employs TRBV28 and TRBJ2-7, with 9 bases that match TRBD2. The CDR3 length is 14 residues. The V gene end was trimmed by 4 bases and the J gene end by 7 bases; junction bases not matched to a gene: 8. In germline, CDR1 is MDHEN, CDR2 SYDVKM. DNA of the CDR3: TGTGCCAGCAGTTCCTTAGCGGGAGTGGGGGAGCAGTACTTC. Protein product: CASSSLAGVGEQYF. The variable domain in full, completed from reference TRBV28 and TRBJ2-7, reads DVKVTQSSRYLVKRTGEKVFLECVQDMDHENMFWYRQDPGLGLRLIYFSYDVKMKEKGDIPEGYSVSREKKERFSLILESASTNQTSMYLCASSSLAGVGEQYFGPGTRLTVT.